A selection of T cell receptor beta chains follows, all from one sample in a study of early T cells in non-severe SARS-CoV-2 infection. TCRdb re-derived calls from the 5' RACE reads in MiXCR, one entry per CDR3 protein. The table records tens of thousands of distinct CDR3 sequences, 6% to 7.5% of them present only once. Sequenced here: whole blood, sampled at baseline. The receptors shown here come from an adult who was a healthcare worker with PCR-confirmed SARS-CoV-2 infection or an uninfected control (not recorded which). Each CDR3 is given with its conserved first and last residue. Fields, in order: clone size, J gene, V gene, D gene, CDR3 protein, CDR3 DNA. D genes are given only for firm matches. Some rows mark clone size as missing; the rest say once, few, many or name a class of expanded clone.

clone_size: many; j_call: TRBJ2-1; v_call: TRBV3-1; d_call: TRBD2; cdr3_aa: CASSPLQSSGPYPTSYNEQFF; cdr3_nt: TGTGCCAGCAGCCCCCTCCAGAGTAGCGGGCCGTACCCGACTTCCTACAATGAGCAGTTCTTC
clone_size: many; j_call: TRBJ2-2; v_call: TRBV24-1; d_call: -; cdr3_aa: CATSNDRTTGELFF; cdr3_nt: TGTGCCACCAGTAATGACAGGACCACCGGGGAGCTGTTTTTT
clone_size: few; j_call: TRBJ2-5; v_call: TRBV10-1; d_call: -; cdr3_aa: CASSDLSAGTQYF; cdr3_nt: TGCGCCAGCAGTGACTTGTCAGCGGGGACCCAGTACTTC
clone_size: few; j_call: TRBJ1-2; v_call: TRBV29-1; d_call: TRBD1; cdr3_aa: CSARGQGDYGYTF; cdr3_nt: TGCAGCGCCCGGGGGCAGGGGGACTATGGCTACACCTTC
clone_size: few; j_call: TRBJ1-3; v_call: TRBV7-2; d_call: TRBD1; cdr3_aa: CASRPDRGDSGNTIYF; cdr3_nt: TGTGCCAGCAGGCCGGACAGGGGGGACAGCGGAAACACCATATATTTT
clone_size: few; j_call: TRBJ2-1; v_call: TRBV14; d_call: -; cdr3_aa: CASSQDRVYNEQFF; cdr3_nt: TGTGCCAGCAGCCAAGACAGGGTTTACAATGAGCAGTTCTTC
clone_size: many; j_call: TRBJ1-6; v_call: TRBV4-3; d_call: -; cdr3_aa: CASSQLADNSPLHF; cdr3_nt: TGCGCCAGCAGCCAACTGGCCGATAATTCACCCCTCCACTTT
clone_size: many; j_call: TRBJ1-4; v_call: TRBV18; d_call: -; cdr3_aa: CASSPNGGGNEKLFF; cdr3_nt: TGTGCCAGCTCCCCCAACGGCGGGGGTAATGAAAAACTGTTTTTT
clone_size: many; j_call: TRBJ2-4; v_call: TRBV18; d_call: TRBD1; cdr3_aa: CASSPGTGSFNIQYF; cdr3_nt: TGTGCCAGCTCACCGGGGACAGGCTCCTTCAACATTCAGTACTTC
clone_size: few; j_call: TRBJ1-2; v_call: TRBV20-1; d_call: TRBD1; cdr3_aa: CSATEGAAYGYTF; cdr3_nt: TGCAGTGCTACTGAGGGGGCAGCCTATGGCTACACCTTC
clone_size: few; j_call: TRBJ1-1; v_call: TRBV5-4; d_call: -; cdr3_aa: CASSLPGRQDTEAFF; cdr3_nt: TGTGCCAGCAGCTTACCGGGACGACAGGACACTGAAGCTTTCTTT
clone_size: many; j_call: TRBJ1-2; v_call: TRBV28; d_call: -; cdr3_aa: CASSLYWNYGYTF; cdr3_nt: TGTGCCAGCAGTTTATATTGGAACTATGGCTACACCTTC
clone_size: many; j_call: TRBJ2-1; v_call: TRBV11-2; d_call: -; cdr3_aa: CASSTDYRDPGKGF; cdr3_nt: TGTGCCAGCAGCACGGACTACAGGGATCCTGGGAAGGGATTC
clone_size: many; j_call: TRBJ2-1; v_call: TRBV5-1; d_call: TRBD2; cdr3_aa: CASSLDGRARDEQFF; cdr3_nt: TGCGCCAGCAGCTTGGACGGGAGGGCCAGGGATGAGCAGTTCTTC
clone_size: -; j_call: TRBJ2-5; v_call: TRBV7-9; d_call: TRBD2; cdr3_aa: CASVTSGGETQYF; cdr3_nt: TGTGCCAGCGTTACTTCGGGAGGTGAGACCCAGTACTTC
clone_size: -; j_call: TRBJ2-2; v_call: TRBV7-9; d_call: -; cdr3_aa: CASSQTGELFF; cdr3_nt: TGTGCCAGCAGTCAGACCGGGGAGCTGTTTTTT
clone_size: many; j_call: TRBJ1-2; v_call: TRBV7-2; d_call: TRBD1; cdr3_aa: CASSSYRGPTYGYTF; cdr3_nt: TGTGCCAGCAGCTCCTACAGGGGGCCCACCTATGGCTACACCTTC
clone_size: -; j_call: TRBJ2-3; v_call: TRBV29-1; d_call: -; cdr3_aa: CSVEYSGISDTQYF; cdr3_nt: TGCAGCGTTGAATATAGCGGAATATCAGATACGCAGTATTTT
clone_size: few; j_call: TRBJ1-1; v_call: TRBV7-9; d_call: -; cdr3_aa: CASSHTGSTEAFF; cdr3_nt: TGTGCCAGCAGCCACACAGGGAGCACTGAAGCTTTCTTT
clone_size: few; j_call: TRBJ1-1; v_call: TRBV20-1; d_call: -; cdr3_aa: CSAVRGTEAFF; cdr3_nt: TGCAGTGCTGTAAGGGGGACTGAAGCTTTCTTT
clone_size: medium-sized; j_call: TRBJ2-7; v_call: TRBV12-1; d_call: -; cdr3_aa: CASSSPGGISYEQYF; cdr3_nt: TGTGCCAGCAGCTCCCCGGGAGGGATCTCCTACGAGCAGTACTTC
clone_size: many; j_call: TRBJ1-1; v_call: TRBV18; d_call: -; cdr3_aa: CASSPPFTEAFF; cdr3_nt: TGTGCCAGCTCACCACCATTCACTGAAGCTTTCTTT
clone_size: -; j_call: TRBJ2-7; v_call: TRBV28; d_call: -; cdr3_aa: CASSLEPWTAVEQYF; cdr3_nt: TGTGCCAGCAGTTTAGAGCCCTGGACAGCAGTCGAGCAGTACTTC
clone_size: many; j_call: TRBJ1-2; v_call: TRBV6-5; d_call: TRBD1; cdr3_aa: CASRRQGNYGYTF; cdr3_nt: TGTGCCAGCAGGAGACAGGGGAACTATGGCTACACCTTC
clone_size: many; j_call: TRBJ2-5; v_call: TRBV6-6; d_call: TRBD2; cdr3_aa: CASSYSLAGAQETQYF; cdr3_nt: TGTGCCAGCAGTTACTCGCTAGCGGGAGCTCAAGAGACCCAGTACTTC
clone_size: few; j_call: TRBJ2-3; v_call: TRBV10-3; d_call: -; cdr3_aa: CAIRNEDGTDTQYF; cdr3_nt: TGTGCCATCAGGAACGAAGACGGCACAGATACGCAGTATTTT
clone_size: many; j_call: TRBJ2-6; v_call: TRBV6-2/TRBV6-3; d_call: TRBD1; cdr3_aa: CASGSTGKGANVLTF; cdr3_nt: TGTGCCAGCGGATCGACAGGGAAAGGGGCCAACGTCCTGACTTTC
clone_size: many; j_call: TRBJ2-7; v_call: TRBV9; d_call: -; cdr3_aa: CASSAGLQIEQYF; cdr3_nt: TGTGCCAGCAGCGCGGGACTCCAGATCGAGCAGTACTTC
clone_size: medium-sized; j_call: TRBJ1-1; v_call: TRBV12-3/TRBV12-4; d_call: -; cdr3_aa: CASSLRRTEAFF; cdr3_nt: TGTGCCAGCAGTTTGAGGCGAACTGAAGCTTTCTTT
clone_size: many; j_call: TRBJ1-1; v_call: TRBV6-5; d_call: -; cdr3_aa: CASRLQEGNTEAFF; cdr3_nt: TGTGCCAGCCGTTTACAGGAAGGGAACACTGAAGCTTTCTTT
clone_size: many; j_call: TRBJ1-5; v_call: TRBV28; d_call: -; cdr3_aa: CASSLKRDSITSNQPQHF; cdr3_nt: TGTGCCAGCAGTTTGAAGAGGGATTCGATTACGAGCAATCAGCCCCAGCATTTT
clone_size: many; j_call: TRBJ1-1; v_call: TRBV20-1; d_call: -; cdr3_aa: CRATGNTEAFF; cdr3_nt: TGCAGAGCGACAGGGAACACTGAAGCTTTCTTT
clone_size: many; j_call: TRBJ2-3; v_call: TRBV28; d_call: -; cdr3_aa: CASSGGAPTDTQYF; cdr3_nt: TGTGCCAGCAGTGGGGGCGCCCCCACAGATACGCAGTATTTT
clone_size: many; j_call: TRBJ2-6; v_call: TRBV19; d_call: -; cdr3_aa: CASSIGRRSGANVLTF; cdr3_nt: TGTGCCAGTAGTATAGGACGGCGCTCTGGGGCCAACGTCCTGACTTTC
clone_size: many; j_call: TRBJ2-3; v_call: TRBV27; d_call: TRBD2; cdr3_aa: CASSPGLAGYTDTQYF; cdr3_nt: TGTGCCAGCAGTCCCGGACTAGCGGGGTACACAGATACGCAGTATTTT
clone_size: -; j_call: TRBJ1-4; v_call: TRBV20-1; d_call: TRBD1; cdr3_aa: CSATGGTGNEKLFF; cdr3_nt: TGCAGTGCCACGGGGGGGACAGGGAATGAAAAACTGTTTTTT
clone_size: few; j_call: TRBJ2-3; v_call: TRBV11-2; d_call: TRBD2; cdr3_aa: CASSLEGRDYRYF; cdr3_nt: TGTGCCAGCAGCTTAGAGGGCCGGGACTATCGGTATTTT
clone_size: few; j_call: TRBJ2-5; v_call: TRBV12-3/TRBV12-4; d_call: -; cdr3_aa: CASSSIQETQYF; cdr3_nt: TGTGCCAGCAGTTCCATTCAAGAGACCCAGTACTTC
clone_size: few; j_call: TRBJ1-6; v_call: TRBV20-1; d_call: TRBD1; cdr3_aa: CSAEGQGDNSPLHF; cdr3_nt: TGCAGTGCTGAGGGACAGGGGGATAATTCACCCCTCCACTTT
clone_size: many; j_call: TRBJ2-7; v_call: TRBV12-3/TRBV12-4; d_call: TRBD2; cdr3_aa: CASSLRRGTTPYEQYF; cdr3_nt: TGTGCCAGCAGTCTGCGCCGGGGGACTACCCCCTACGAGCAGTACTTC
clone_size: few; j_call: TRBJ2-1; v_call: TRBV20-1; d_call: TRBD2; cdr3_aa: CSAPGLAGGNEQFF; cdr3_nt: TGCAGTGCTCCGGGACTAGCGGGAGGAAATGAGCAGTTCTTC
clone_size: few; j_call: TRBJ2-7; v_call: TRBV7-8; d_call: -; cdr3_aa: CASSGPGLPYYF; cdr3_nt: TGTGCCAGCAGCGGGCCGGGACTGCCCTATTACTTC